This TCR beta chain is from a study of cytomegalovirus exposure and HLA in healthy donors. Overall study results and limits: An assumption of roughly uniform sequencing depth across donors underlay the presence/absence analyses.

The ends lost 1 base at V and 0 bases at J; junction bases unmatched: 12. Germline V gene lookup returns CDR1 SGHTA and CDR2 FQGNSA. The CDR3 contains 18 residues. PCR was performed using 60 Vbeta and 13 Jbeta primers. The protocol was immunoSEQ multiplex PCR, while the TCRdb copy is restricted to in-frame clones and leaves out a portion. The table records about 100,000 clones, 60% to 80% of them present only once. A note on this clone: What it recognizes is unknown.

The chain combines TRBV7-2 with TRBJ2-7, with TRBD1 matching over 7 bases. Sample: PBMCs. This TCR was recovered from a woman under 30 in good health and CMV-seropositive. The CDR3 spells CASSLDYWRQGSSYEQYF. In nucleotides, the CDR3 is TGTGCCAGCAGCTTAGACTATTGGCGACAGGGAAGCTCCTACGAGCAGTACTTC. The full variable domain, its missing parts supplied by reference TRBV7-2 and TRBJ2-7, is GAGVSQSPSNKVTEKGKDVELRCDPISGHTALYWYRQSLGQGLEFLIYFQGNSAPDKSGLPSDRFSAERTGGSVSTLTIQRTQQEDSAVYLCASSLDYWRQGSSYEQYFGPGTRLTVT.